This TCR beta chain was observed in a study of prognosis after radiotherapy for stage I lung cancer. Turning to the study itself: All of the patients with non-small cell lung cancer, including over 5 who had refused surgery, were considered to be medically inoperable.

About this clonotype: At one end the junction does not follow the germline gene, possibly because of a read error.

TCR beta CDR3 amplification from genomic DNA was performed by two-round multiplex PCR. Individual primers that were specific to each TRBV and TRBJ gene served in first-round PCR. TCRdb reanalysed the multiplex PCR reads using MiXCR and keeps one entry per CDR3 protein. Here the sample spans over 15,000 distinct CDR3 sequences, 50% being singletons. The sequence derives from a donor older than 45 with non-small cell lung cancer. Sample: PBMCs, taken before or after stereotactic body radiation therapy (not recorded which).

The CDR3 DNA follows: TGTGCCAGCAGCCCCGCGGCCCATGAGCACCTCTTC. It specifies CASSPAAHEHLF. The chain carries TRBV7-2 and TRBJ2-1; D unclear. Per the germline V gene, CDR1 is SGHTA and CDR2 is FQGNSA. This CDR3 is 12 amino acids long.